Below are 28 T cell receptor beta chains sequenced from a single sample in a study of blood T cell repertoires in COVID-19. Libraries were prepared by immunoSEQ multiplex PCR; TCRdb keeps only in-frame clonotypes and omits some of them. Of more than 120,000 clones in the sample, 80% to 90% were seen once. The sequencing sample was made of peripheral blood. Receptor source: a man over 45 who had recovered from COVID-19.

The chain links TRBV19 to TRBJ1-2; D is possibly TRBD1 (6 bases). With 7 bases removed from V and 0 bases from J, the gap between germline ends came to 12 bases. This CDR3 comprises 14 residues. Germline V gene data show CDR1 as LNHDA and CDR2 as SQIVND (reference sequence). DNA for the CDR3: TGTGCCAGTACGTTACAGGGAGCTAACTATGGCTACACCTTC. It is translated as CASTLQGANYGYTF.

CDR3 in amino acids: CASSQDPGGQDEQYF. In DNA, the CDR3 is TGTGCCAGCAGCCAAGATCCTGGCGGGCAGGACGAGCAGTACTTC. The chain joins TRBV4-2 to TRBJ2-7, with D possibly matching TRBD2 (5 bases). Germline CDR1 LGHNA, CDR2 YNFKEQ. CDR3 length equals 15 residues. The ends were cut back, 0 bases at V and 5 bases at J, with 14 bases in the middle.

This chain uses TRBV4-1 with TRBJ1-1; D is possibly TRBD1 (5 bases). Germline values: CDR1 MGHRA, CDR2 YSYEKL. Trimming removed 4 bases from V and 1 base from J, with 7 bases in between. The CDR3 length is 13 residues. CDR3 nucleotide sequence: TGCGCCAGCAGCCTGGGGCAGAACACTGAAGCTTTCTTT. As protein: CASSLGQNTEAFF.

The chain joins TRBV5-1 to TRBJ2-7, with TRBD1 as a possible D gene (5 bases). Trimming shortened V by 4 bases and J by 5 bases, and 10 bases separated the two germline ends. The CDR3 covers 12 residues. Germline CDR1 is SGHRS and CDR2 is YFSETQ. The CDR3 sequence: CASSPKGNEQYF. DNA of the CDR3: TGCGCCAGCAGCCCTAAGGGGAACGAGCAGTACTTC.

This chain connects TRBV5-1 to TRBJ1-4; tentatively, D is TRBD1 (5 bases). In germline, CDR1 is SGHRS, CDR2 YFSETQ. Deletions cut 4 bases from V and 0 bases from J, with 13 bases between. CDR3 length equals 16 residues. The CDR3 DNA reads TGCGCCAGCAGCCTAGGACATGAAACAACTAATGAAAAACTGTTTTTT. Encoded protein: CASSLGHETTNEKLFF.

The chain joins TRBV18 to TRBJ1-2; D remains unclear. The V and J ends lost 2 bases and 3 bases respectively, with 13 bases between them. This CDR3 has 15 amino acids. The germline V gene encodes CDR1 KGHSH and CDR2 LQKENI. For the CDR3, the DNA is TGTGCCAGCTCACCAGGGCAGACCACTGACTATGGCTACACCTTC. Translation: CASSPGQTTDYGYTF.

The V and J genes are TRBV3-1 (or the pseudogene TRBV3-2) and TRBJ1-1, with D uncertain. V was clipped by 0 bases and J by 14 bases, with 10 bases between them. CDR1 and CDR2 from the germline V gene are LGHDT and YNNKEL (reference sequence). The CDR3 extends over 11 amino acids. CDR3 nucleotides: TGTGCCAGCAGCCAAGATCGGGTGGCGTTCTTT. Protein product: CASSQDRVAFF.

The genes are TRBV5-8 and TRBJ1-4; D unclear. The V end lost 1 base, the J end lost 5 bases, and 12 bases lay between the germline ends. Germline values: CDR1 SGHTS, CDR2 YDEGEE. This CDR3 is 15 amino acids long. In DNA form, the CDR3 reads TGTGCCAGCAGCTTGTCAGGTGGCTTCAATGAAAAACTGTTTTTT. It yields the protein CASSLSGGFNEKLFF. Combining the CDR3 with reference TRBV5-8 and TRBJ1-4 gives the whole variable domain EAGVTQSPTHLIKTRGQQATLRCSPISGHTSVYWYQQALGLGLQFLLWYDEGEERNRGNFPPRFSGRQFPNYSSELNVNALELEDSALYLCASSLSGGFNEKLFFGSGTQLSVL.

V usage is TRBV6-5 and J usage is TRBJ1-2; perhaps TRBD1 as D (5 bases). The CDR3 is 14 residues long. Germline CDR1 reads MNHEY; CDR2 reads SVGAGI. Trimming left V 7 bases short and J 1 base short, with 13 bases between. The CDR3 is CASNQGTFNYGYTF. The CDR3 DNA is TGTGCCAGCAACCAGGGTACCTTTAACTATGGCTACACCTTC.

The chain combines TRBV9 with TRBJ2-3; 10 bases map to TRBD1. Germline V gene sequence: CDR1 SGDLS, CDR2 YYNGEE. This CDR3 is 15 amino acids long. The V gene end was trimmed by 0 bases and the J gene end by 8 bases; junction bases not matched to a gene: 6. Here the CDR3 reads CASSVEGQGYSTQYF. DNA for the CDR3: TGTGCCAGCAGCGTAGAGGGACAGGGGTATAGTACGCAGTATTTT.

This rearrangement joins TRBV2 to TRBJ2-1; D remains unclear. The CDR3 spans 13 residues. Germline V gene lookup returns CDR1 SNHLY and CDR2 FYNNEI. Trimming stripped 4 bases from V and 4 bases from J, with 8 bases between. DNA of the CDR3: TGTGCCAGCAGTGGGCAGATATACAATGAGCAGTTCTTC. Encoded protein: CASSGQIYNEQFF.

The CDR3 DNA sequence: TGCGCCAGCAGACCCGGGGAGGCTTCTGGAAACACCATATATTTT. Protein sequence: CASRPGEASGNTIYF. The J gene is TRBJ1-3, the V gene TRBV23-1, with D hard to call. TRBV23-1 is placed among ORFs of uncertain function. The CDR3 has 15 residues. Between the trimmed V and J ends, which lost 6 bases and 1 base, there was a span of 13 bases.

This clone rates as medium-sized. The chain combines TRBV7-6 with TRBJ1-1; D remains ambiguous. The germline V and J ends were trimmed by 1 base and 0 bases, with 6 bases remaining between them. The CDR3 spans 14 residues. CDR1 and CDR2 (germline): SGHVS, FNYEAQ. CDR3 region: CASSLEAVNTEAFF. DNA for the CDR3: TGTGCCAGCAGCTTAGAGGCGGTGAACACTGAAGCTTTCTTT.

The chain is built from TRBV12-5 and TRBJ2-4; TRBD1 agrees at 12 bases. With V trimmed by 4 bases and J by 5 bases, 9 bases remained unmatched. Germline loops: CDR1 LGHNT, CDR2 FRNRAP. The CDR3 is 17 amino acids. This CDR3 is CASGSSSGTGGQNIQYF. The DNA for the CDR3 is TGTGCTAGTGGTTCATCTAGTGGGACAGGGGGCCAAAACATTCAGTACTTC.

The chain has TRBV4-3 and TRBJ1-1, with TRBD1 identical over 9 bases. Germline trimming cut 1 base from V and 1 base from J; bases unmatched to any gene: 7. The CDR3 loop spans 17 amino acids. Germline loops: CDR1 LGHNA, CDR2 YSLEER. The CDR3 loop is CASSQAAGTGTNTEAFF. The DNA for the CDR3 is TGCGCCAGCAGCCAAGCAGCCGGGACAGGGACGAACACTGAAGCTTTCTTT.

V is TRBV6-1 and J is TRBJ1-2, with a weak D call TRBD1 (5 bases). The CDR3 runs 15 residues. V lost 5 bases and J 5 bases, leaving 18 bases between the germline ends. Per the germline V gene, CDR1 is MNHNS and CDR2 is SASEGT. The CDR3 sequence is CASSPRAGRGYGYTF. DNA for the CDR3: TGTGCCAGCAGTCCGAGGGCAGGGAGGGGTTATGGCTACACCTTC.

This rearrangement joins TRBV5-6 to TRBJ2-6; a weak D match, TRBD2 (5 bases). The length of the CDR3 is 15 residues. Germline CDR1 SGHDT, CDR2 YYEEEE. V was cut by 0 bases and J by 2 bases, with 6 bases left in between. This chain's CDR3 is CASSLGGTGANVLTF. CDR3 in DNA: TGTGCCAGCAGCTTGGGAGGGACTGGGGCCAACGTCCTGACTTTC. Complete variable domain (other parts from reference TRBV5-6 and TRBJ2-6): DAGVTQSPTHLIKTRGQQVTLRCSPKSGHDTVSWYQQALGQGPQFIFQYYEEEERQRGNFPDRFSGHQFPNYSSELNVNALLLGDSALYLCASSLGGTGANVLTFGAGSRLTVL.

The gene calls are TRBV12-3 or TRBV12-4 and TRBJ2-2, with 7 positions matching TRBD2. J lost 3 bases, V lost 7 bases, and 2 bases had no gene match. There are 13 residues in the CDR3. This chain's CDR3 is CASMGGDTGELFF. In nucleotides, the CDR3 is TGTGCCAGCATGGGAGGGGACACCGGGGAGCTGTTTTTT.

The gene calls are TRBV14 and TRBJ1-2, with D unclear. V shed 0 bases and J shed 1 base, with 15 bases lying between them. Germline loops: CDR1 SGHDN, CDR2 FVKESK. The CDR3 is 17 amino acids. The CDR3 DNA is TGTGCCAGCAGCCAAGAGGAGACGGACTTATTTAACTATGGCTACACCTTC. Encoded protein: CASSQEETDLFNYGYTF.

V is TRBV5-1 and J is TRBJ2-1; TRBD1 agrees at 8 bases. The CDR3 runs to 14 residues. From germline, CDR1 is SGHRS and CDR2 YFSETQ. The V segment lost 0 bases and the J segment 10 bases; nucleotides outside the gene matches: 6. CDR3 DNA sequence: TGCGCCAGCAGCTTGGACAGGGGGGTCAGGGAGCAGTTCTTC. Translating it yields CASSLDRGVREQFF. Using reference TRBV5-1 and TRBJ2-1 for the parts outside the CDR3, the full variable domain is KAGVTQTPRYLIKTRGQQVTLSCSPISGHRSVSWYQQTPGQGLQFLFEYFSETQRNKGNFPGRFSGRQFSNSRSEMNVSTLELGDSALYLCASSLDRGVREQFFGPGTRLTVL.

This clone is a singleton in its sample. This chain uses TRBV3-1 (or the pseudogene TRBV3-2) with TRBJ2-7; 7 bases are a match to TRBD1. V was pared by 4 bases and J by 2 bases, with 2 bases of the junction left unmatched. The CDR3 runs 13 residues. Germline values: CDR1 LGHDT, CDR2 YNNKEL (reference sequence). The CDR3 DNA reads as TGTGCCAGCAGCCCCGGGACAGCCTACGAGCAGTACTTC. Translated: CASSPGTAYEQYF.

The CDR3 protein is CASSIDRTALEAFF. Written as DNA, the CDR3 is TGTGCCAGTAGTATAGATCGAACAGCCCTTGAAGCTTTCTTT. The V gene is TRBV19, the J gene TRBJ1-1; D call uncertain. CDR1 and CDR2 (germline): LNHDA, SQIVND (reference sequence). The V end lost 0 bases, the J end lost 7 bases, and 12 bases lay between the germline ends. CDR3 length equals 14 residues.

This rearrangement joins TRBV27 to TRBJ1-1; D might be TRBD1 (5 bases). Germline-derived CDR1 and CDR2 are MNHEY and SMNVEV (reference sequence). The CDR3 spans 14 residues. With 3 bases removed from V and 1 base from J, the gap between germline ends came to 9 bases. The CDR3 DNA is TGTGCCAGCAGTTTCGGGGGACCGAACACTGAAGCTTTCTTT. Translated: CASSFGGPNTEAFF.

This chain uses TRBV15 with TRBJ2-1; TRBD2 aligns across 7 bases. The CDR3 totals 14 residues. Germline V CDR1 and CDR2: LNHNV, YYDKDF (reference sequence). The J segment lost 9 bases and the V segment lost 3 bases, leaving 8 bases of the junction unmatched. The CDR3 coding sequence is TGTGCCACCAGCAGGACTAGCCCCGGATTTGAGCAGTTCTTC. As protein: CATSRTSPGFEQFF. The variable domain in full, completed from reference TRBV15 and TRBJ2-1, reads DAMVIQNPRYQVTQFGKPVTLSCSQTLNHNVMYWYQQKSSQAPKLLFHYYDKDFNNEADTPDNFQSRRPNTSFCFLDIRSPGLGDTAMYLCATSRTSPGFEQFFGPGTRLTVL.

V is TRBV5-1 and J is TRBJ2-7; possibly TRBD1 for D (5 bases). Per germline, CDR1 SGHRS and CDR2 YFSETQ. The CDR3 length is 13 residues. V lost 7 bases and J 0 bases, leaving 11 bases between the germline ends. The CDR3 protein is CASGDSFSYEQYF. Here the CDR3 DNA reads TGCGCCAGCGGTGACAGTTTCTCCTACGAGCAGTACTTC.

The chain couples TRBV7-9 to TRBJ2-1; 10 positions agree with TRBD2. The CDR3 runs 17 residues. CDR1 is SEHNR and CDR2 is FQNEAQ in the germline V gene (reference sequence). V shed 5 bases, J shed 2 bases, and the junction held 9 bases outside the gene matches. The CDR3 bases are TGTGCCAGCAGCCCTCGAGGAGCGGGGGGGACCTACAATGAGCAGTTCTTC. It codes for CASSPRGAGGTYNEQFF.

The rearrangement joins TRBV13 to TRBJ2-1; 7 bases fit TRBD1. V trimming: 1 base; J trimming: 7 bases; junction bases outside the gene matches: 1. Germline assignment: CDR1 PRHDT and CDR2 FYEKMQ (reference sequence). This CDR3 spans 13 amino acids. The CDR3 spells CASSLDRGNEQFF. The CDR3 coding sequence is TGTGCCAGCAGCTTAGACAGGGGAAATGAGCAGTTCTTC.

The J gene is TRBJ1-1, the V gene TRBV4-2; D may be TRBD1 (6 bases). Per germline, CDR1 LGHNA and CDR2 YNFKEQ. The V end was cut by 0 bases, the J end by 5 bases, with 10 bases between. CDR3 length: 14 residues. The CDR3 loop reads CASSQERGQTEAFF. DNA for the CDR3: TGTGCCAGCAGCCAAGAGCGGGGGCAAACTGAAGCTTTCTTT.